The 14 T cell receptor beta chains below were found in one sample sequenced in a study of naive and memory T cell subsets. Amplification of ligated cDNA took four PCR rounds with SP2 and nested alpha and beta constant primers. TCRdb reprocessed the 5' RACE reads via MiXCR and lists one record per CDR3 protein. The sample contains 55,000 to 70,000 distinct CDR3 sequences, about 7.2% of which appear only once. TCR cDNA received a 3' ligated oligonucleotide that carried a UMI. Receptors were obtained from a male donor in good health.

This clonotype showed up many times. This sequence joins TRBV11-2 and TRBJ1-1; TRBD1 might be the D (6 bases). Trimming removed 0 bases at V and 9 bases at J, with 11 bases between. Germline V gene data show CDR1 as SGHAT and CDR2 as FQNNGV. The CDR3 sequence is 13 residues long. CDR3 region: CASSLDRGQQAFF. The CDR3 bases are TGTGCCAGCAGCTTAGACCGGGGGCAGCAAGCTTTCTTT.

The genes are TRBV2 and TRBJ1-5, with 7 bases aligning to TRBD1. V shed 6 bases, J shed 4 bases, and the junction held 9 bases outside the gene matches. The germline gives CDR1 SNHLY, CDR2 FYNNEI. The length of the CDR3 is 15 residues. The CDR3 region is CASSLLGQQNQPQHF. The CDR3 DNA is TGTGCCAGCAGCCTTCTGGGACAGCAAAATCAGCCCCAGCATTTT. Drawing the rest from reference TRBV2 and TRBJ1-5, the complete variable domain is EPEVTQTPSHQVTQMGQEVILRCVPISNHLYFYWYRQILGQKVEFLVSFYNNEISEKSEIFDDQFSVERPDGSNFTLKIRSTKLEDSAMYFCASSLLGQQNQPQHFGDGTRLSIL.

For the CDR3, the DNA is TGTGCCAGTAGTTACGGCCAGGGACTAGCGGTCAATGAGCAGTTCTTC. As protein: CASSYGQGLAVNEQFF. The J gene is TRBJ2-1, the V gene TRBV19, with 11 bases identical to TRBD2. The CDR3 has 16 residues. The junction had 9 bases not matched to a gene; V was cut back by 5 bases and J by 6 bases. Germline values: CDR1 LNHDA, CDR2 SQIVND (reference sequence).

The genes are TRBV30 and TRBJ2-2, with D perhaps TRBD1 (5 bases). CDR3 length: 15 residues. Germline V CDR1 and CDR2: GTSNPN, SVGIG (reference sequence). V lost 4 bases to trimming and J lost 3 bases, with 15 bases between them. CDR3 nucleotide sequence: TGTGCCTGGAATTTGAAGGGGATCGACACCGGGGAGCTGTTTTTT. Protein product: CAWNLKGIDTGELFF.

The chain couples TRBV6-6 to TRBJ1-2; D ambiguous. The ends were cut back, 4 bases at V and 2 bases at J, with 11 bases in the middle. The CDR3 sequence is 14 residues long. Germline loops: CDR1 MNHNY, CDR2 SVGAGI (reference sequence). The CDR3 region has the DNA TGTGCCAGCAGTTCGCGACGGGGAAACTATGGCTACACCTTC. Residues: CASSSRRGNYGYTF.

This clonotype was counted ten times or more. The chain joins TRBV6-1 to TRBJ2-7; 12 bases fit TRBD1. This CDR3 comprises 17 residues. Germline CDR1 and CDR2: MNHNS and SASEGT. Trimming cost V 6 bases and J 0 bases; bases outside gene matches: 9. The CDR3 reads CASRKGDRGLSSYEQYF. CDR3 DNA sequence: TGTGCCAGCAGGAAGGGGGACAGGGGGCTAAGCTCCTACGAGCAGTACTTC.

This clonotype turned up a few times. The chain has TRBV19 and TRBJ2-2; TRBD1 might be the D (5 bases). This CDR3 spans 17 amino acids. CDR1 and CDR2 (germline): LNHDA, SQIVND (reference sequence). V lost 5 bases to trimming and J lost 1 base, with 17 bases between them. CDR3 amino acids: CASSQNPGIGNTGELFF. The CDR3 nucleotides read TGTGCCAGTAGTCAGAACCCAGGGATCGGGAACACCGGGGAGCTGTTTTTT.

This clonotype turned up a few times. The V call is TRBV2, the J call TRBJ2-3; D not resolved. V was pared by 4 bases and J by 9 bases, with 11 bases between. CDR1 and CDR2 from the germline V gene are SNHLY and FYNNEI. The CDR3 sequence is 12 residues long. CDR3 protein: CASSGAERTQYF. The CDR3 nucleotides read TGTGCCAGCAGTGGTGCCGAAAGGACGCAGTATTTT.

This clonotype was seen repeatedly, ten times or more. The chain combines TRBV3-1 with TRBJ1-1; D possibly corresponds to TRBD1 (5 bases). Deletions cut 2 bases from V and 5 bases from J, with 15 bases between. The CDR3 runs to 15 residues. Germline assignment: CDR1 LGHDT and CDR2 YNNKEL (reference sequence). CDR3 DNA sequence: TGTGCCAGCAGCCAATCTCCCTCAGGGTGGACTGAAGCTTTCTTT. This translates into CASSQSPSGWTEAFF. Full variable domain (missing parts from reference TRBV3-1 and TRBJ1-1): DTAVSQTPKYLVTQMGNDKSIKCEQNLGHDTMYWYKQDSKKFLKIMFSYNNKELIINETVPNRFSPKSPDKAHLNLHINSLELGDSAVYFCASSQSPSGWTEAFFGQGTRLTVV.

Only a few counts were recorded for this clonotype. The chain uses TRBV5-1 and TRBJ2-5; TRBD1 might be the D (6 bases). The V end lost 4 bases, the J end lost 7 bases, and 20 bases lay between the germline ends. Germline CDR1 reads SGHRS; CDR2 reads YFSETQ. The CDR3 has 15 amino acids. The CDR3 spells CASSVTGSPSGTQYF. Written as DNA, the CDR3 is TGCGCCAGCAGCGTGACAGGCTCACCGTCGGGGACCCAGTACTTC.

In this sample, this clonotype turned up a few times. The J gene is TRBJ2-7, the V gene TRBV29-1, with 9 bases aligning to TRBD1. This CDR3 region has 14 residues. Trimming at V came to 6 bases and at J to 4 bases, leaving 10 bases not matched to a gene. Germline loops: CDR1 SQVTM, CDR2 ANQGSEA. The CDR3 loop reads CSVAIGTGSYEQYF. The DNA for the CDR3 is TGCAGCGTCGCTATCGGGACAGGGTCTTACGAGCAGTACTTC.

This clonotype appeared a few times. This chain connects TRBV5-5 to TRBJ2-5; 9 bases match TRBD2. Per the germline V gene, CDR1 is SGHKS and CDR2 is YYEKEE (reference sequence). The CDR3 has 16 residues. V gave up 3 bases and J gave up 5 bases; unmatched junction bases: 11. The CDR3 DNA reads as TGTGCCAGCAGCTCCTGGGATAGCGGGAGTGAGGAGACCCAGTACTTC. Protein product: CASSSWDSGSEETQYF.

This clonotype has at least ten counts. The rearrangement uses TRBV13 and TRBJ2-7; no reliable D call. V was shortened by 1 base and J by 4 bases, with 23 bases between the two germline ends. From germline, CDR1 is PRHDT and CDR2 FYEKMQ (reference sequence). The length of the CDR3 is 18 residues. CDR3 sequence: CASSLVVGSDPNPYEQYF. The DNA of the CDR3 is TGTGCCAGCAGCTTAGTGGTAGGGTCGGATCCTAACCCTTACGAGCAGTACTTC.

This clonotype was seen a handful of times. The chain recombines TRBV21-1 with TRBJ2-7; the table's D call of TRBD2 was not tested on the DNA. TRBV21-1 is termed a pseudogene. The CDR3 length is 14 residues. CDR3 protein: CASSPGLRVYEQYF. The CDR3 nucleotides are TGTGCCAGCAGCCCCGGGCTGCGGGTTTACGAGCAGTACTTC.